This TCR beta chain was found in a study of response to subunit inactivated influenza vaccine. Ten or more counts support this clonotype. Its target is unknown. Study-level findings and limits: Every seasonal influenza vaccination brings in few new T cells, the authors suggested.

TCRdb independently ran MiXCR on the RT-PCR reads; one entry per CDR3 protein. The profile shows around 580,000 distinct CDR3 sequences, approximately 14% of them singletons. V lost 5 bases and J 0 bases, leaving 2 bases between the germline ends. This CDR3 contains 12 residues. Germline V lookup: CDR1 SEHNR, CDR2 FQNEAQ (reference sequence). Specimen: PBMCs from blood, collected 12 days after vaccination. The chain combines TRBV7-9 with TRBJ1-5; no clear D gene. The origin of this receptor is a man between 50 and 59 years old who received an inactivated influenza vaccine. CDR3 sequence: CASSISNQPQHF. In DNA, the CDR3 is TGTGCCAGCAGCATTAGCAATCAGCCCCAGCATTTT. Supplemented by reference TRBV7-9 and TRBJ1-5, the full variable domain reads DTGVSQNPRHKITKRGQNVTFRCDPISEHNRLYWYRQTLGQGPEFLTYFQNEAQLEKSRLLSDRFSAERPKGSFSTLEIQRTEQGDSAMYLCASSISNQPQHFGDGTRLSIL.